What follows is one T cell receptor (beta chain) and its context. Its antigen is as yet unknown. The data stem from a study of blood T cells in healthy people across ages. Study-level findings and limits: Investigators viewed diversity estimates from one million T cells as underestimates, the study reported.

The CDR3 is 14 amino acids. Germline values: CDR1 DFQATT, CDR2 SNEGSKA (reference sequence). V was clipped by 5 bases and J by 8 bases, with 21 bases between them. A sample-barcoded 5' primer and a J-beta primer mix were used in a second PCR of about 7 to 12 cycles. TCRdb redid the calling of the 5' RACE reads with MiXCR, one entry per CDR3 protein. The sample shows nearly 1 million distinct CDR3 sequences, roughly 51% of them seen only once. The chain recombines TRBV20-1 with TRBJ1-2, with D perhaps matching TRBD1 (5 bases). This clonotype was obtained from a woman aged 55-70 years in good health. The sample was blood. Written as DNA, the CDR3 is TGCAGTGCTCTAATAAAGCAGGGTGCCGAGGGCTACACCTTC. It translates to CSALIKQGAEGYTF.